Listed below are T cell receptor beta chains from one sample, sequenced in a study of cytomegalovirus exposure and HLA in healthy donors. This table comes from immunoSEQ multiplex PCR, and its TCRdb copy is limited to in-frame clones, with some not included. The sample includes about 210,000 clones, about three quarters of them seen just once. Sequencing was carried out using PBMCs. The receptors were gathered from a boy aged 5 to 17 in good health and CMV-seronegative. The CDR3 runs from the conserved cysteine through the conserved F or W. D genes are given only for firm matches. Clone size is stated in some rows and not others, as once, few, many or a class when expanded.

abundance	len	v_gene	j_gene	d_gene	CDR3aa	CDR3nt
.	14	TRBV2	TRBJ2-4	TRBD2	CASSDERGGNIQYF	TGTGCCAGCAGTGACGAGCGGGGGGGCAACATTCAGTACTTC
once	14	TRBV29-1	TRBJ1-2	.	CSVDKIRRSYGYTF	TGCAGCGTTGATAAAATTCGCCGGAGCTATGGCTACACCTTC
.	16	TRBV11-1	TRBJ2-1	TRBD2	CASSLGGGGKYNEQFF	TGTGCCAGCAGCCTCGGCGGGGGGGGGAAATACAATGAGCAGTTCTTC
.	13	TRBV5-4	TRBJ2-2	.	CASSLADTGELFF	TGTGCCAGCAGCTTGGCAGACACCGGGGAGCTGTTTTTT
.	18	TRBV13	TRBJ2-5	TRBD2	CASTPRRPVGRYQETQYF	TGTGCCAGCACCCCCAGGAGGCCGGTCGGGAGGTACCAAGAGACCCAGTACTTC
few	15	TRBV5-1	TRBJ2-1	TRBD2	CASSSSRGANNEQFF	TGCGCCAGCAGCTCCTCGCGGGGGGCTAACAATGAGCAGTTCTTC
.	15	TRBV5-4	TRBJ2-2	TRBD1	CASSTGAQGTGELFF	TGTGCCAGCAGCACAGGGGCGCAAGGCACCGGGGAGCTGTTTTTT
.	13	TRBV2	TRBJ2-7	.	CASSTRGGYEQYF	TGTGCCAGCAGTACCAGGGGCGGATACGAGCAGTACTTC
.	17	TRBV4-1	TRBJ1-6	.	CASSQEGPGLSNSPLHF	TGCGCCAGCAGCCAAGAGGGTCCGGGGTTAAGCAATTCACCCCTCCACTTT
.	14	TRBV30	TRBJ1-3	.	CAWRETGWGNTIYF	TGTGCCTGGAGGGAAACAGGGTGGGGAAACACCATATATTTT
.	18	TRBV4-1	TRBJ2-3	.	CASSQRILVLQSTDTQYF	TGCGCCAGCAGCCAAAGAATCCTGGTTCTCCAGAGCACAGATACGCAGTATTTT
.	16	TRBV11-3	TRBJ1-2	.	CASSLEAAGGKYGYTF	TGTGCCAGCAGCTTAGAAGCGGCTGGGGGGAAATATGGCTACACCTTC
.	13	TRBV9	TRBJ1-2	.	CASSAREGYGYTF	TGTGCCAGCAGCGCTCGTGAGGGCTATGGCTACACCTTC
.	15	TRBV7-2	TRBJ2-2	.	CASSLSVGNPGELFF	TGTGCCAGCAGCTTAAGTGTTGGCAACCCCGGGGAGCTGTTTTTT
.	12	TRBV5-1	TRBJ2-5	.	CASSSDMETQYF	TGCGCCAGCAGCTCGGACATGGAGACCCAGTACTTC
.	15	TRBV9	TRBJ2-1	TRBD2	CASSVVGGGQDEQFF	TGTGCCAGCAGCGTAGTCGGGGGGGGGCAGGATGAGCAGTTCTTC
.	13	TRBV7-8	TRBJ2-7	.	CASSPGRGYEQYF	TGTGCCAGCAGCCCCGGACGCGGGTACGAGCAGTACTTC
.	13	TRBV2	TRBJ2-2	TRBD1	CASSRTGTGELFF	TGTGCCAGCAGCCGGACAGGGACCGGGGAGCTGTTTTTT
.	16	TRBV7-2	TRBJ1-3	.	CASSLNGRGILGTIYF	TGTGCCAGCAGCTTAAACGGCAGGGGCATATTGGGCACCATATATTTT
.	18	TRBV4-2	TRBJ1-2	.	CASSQGYAGTDYTYGYTF	TGTGCCAGCAGCCAAGGTTACGCCGGGACGGACTACACCTATGGCTACACCTTC
.	14	TRBV11-3	TRBJ1-1	.	CASSLEGGDTEAFF	TGTGCCAGCAGCTTAGAGGGGGGGGACACTGAAGCTTTCTTT
.	15	TRBV7-2	TRBJ2-2	.	CASSLAGTRAGELFF	TGTGCCAGCAGCTTAGCCGGGACTCGTGCCGGGGAGCTGTTTTTT
.	15	TRBV2	TRBJ1-3	.	CASTAQGNSGNTIYF	TGTGCCAGCACCGCGCAGGGGAACTCTGGAAACACCATATATTTT
.	13	TRBV5-1	TRBJ1-1	TRBD1	CASCGTVGTEAFF	TGCGCCAGCTGCGGGACAGTTGGGACTGAAGCTTTCTTT
.	15	TRBV7-3	TRBJ1-1	.	CASSSTGTHNTEAFF	TGTGCCAGCAGCTCGACCGGGACACACAACACTGAAGCTTTCTTT
.	13	TRBV2	TRBJ1-5	.	CASSGRVDQPQHF	TGTGCCAGCAGTGGCAGGGTCGATCAGCCCCAGCATTTT
.	13	TRBV7-9	TRBJ2-2	.	CAVAWRATGELFF	TGTGCCGTAGCGTGGCGGGCCACCGGGGAGCTGTTTTTT
.	19	TRBV7-9	TRBJ2-6	.	CASSFSASRKFSGANVLTF	TGTGCCAGCAGCTTTTCAGCCAGCAGGAAATTCTCTGGGGCCAACGTCCTGACTTTC
.	15	TRBV5-1	TRBJ1-5	.	CASSWMTGSNQPQHF	TGCGCCAGCAGCTGGATGACAGGTAGCAATCAGCCCCAGCATTTT
.	14	TRBV7-9	TRBJ1-5	TRBD1	CASSFRDRGQPQHF	TGTGCCAGCAGCTTTCGTGACAGGGGCCAGCCCCAGCATTTT
.	16	TRBV7-9	TRBJ1-2	.	CSSSTLGGATVEGYTF	TGTTCCAGCAGTACCTTAGGGGGGGCCACGGTCGAGGGCTACACCTTC
.	11	TRBV9	TRBJ2-3	TRBD2	CASGGGDTQYF	TGTGCCAGCGGGGGAGGGGATACGCAGTATTTT
.	15	TRBV6-5	TRBJ2-7	.	CASSPGTPTLYEQYF	TGTGCCAGCAGTCCTGGGACACCGACACTCTACGAGCAGTACTTC
.	15	TRBV30	TRBJ2-1	TRBD2	CAWSRLAGGRDEQFF	TGTGCCTGGAGTAGGCTAGCGGGGGGGCGGGATGAGCAGTTCTTC
.	15	TRBV5-1	TRBJ1-4	.	CASSLLGGQGEKLFF	TGCGCCAGCAGCTTGTTGGGGGGGCAGGGTGAAAAACTGTTTTTT
.	13	TRBV19	TRBJ2-5	TRBD2	CASSGGGQETQYF	TGTGCCAGTTCGGGCGGGGGACAAGAGACCCAGTACTTC
.	15	TRBV5-1	TRBJ2-3	.	CASSLSAGRGDTQYF	TGCGCCAGCAGCTTGAGCGCCGGCCGGGGAGATACGCAGTATTTT
.	14	TRBV9	TRBJ1-5	.	CASSVSSFAGPQHF	TGTGCCAGCAGCGTCAGCTCCTTTGCAGGCCCCCAGCATTTT
once	14	TRBV5-1	TRBJ2-7	TRBD1	CASSLGQGVVEQYF	TGCGCCAGCAGCTTGGGACAGGGAGTCGTCGAGCAGTACTTC
.	17	TRBV19	TRBJ2-2	TRBD2	CASSGPTSGRAFGELFF	TGTGCCAGTAGTGGACCGACTAGCGGGAGGGCCTTCGGGGAGCTGTTTTTT
.	15	TRBV2	TRBJ2-3	TRBD1	CASSPYRQGTDTQYF	TGTGCCAGCAGTCCGTATCGACAGGGGACAGATACGCAGTATTTT
.	13	TRBV21-1	TRBJ1-2	.	CASSKAGRGGYTF	TGTGCCAGCAGCAAAGCCGGGCGGGGAGGCTACACCTTC
.	15	TRBV6-1	TRBJ1-3	TRBD1	CASREDRVYRNTIYF	TGTGCCAGCAGAGAAGACAGGGTGTATCGTAACACCATATATTTT
.	14	TRBV6-1	TRBJ1-2	.	CASSEAGSNYGYTF	TGTGCCAGCAGTGAAGCGGGCAGTAACTATGGCTACACCTTC
.	14	TRBV27	TRBJ2-7	.	CASSLAYNGYEQYF	TGTGCCAGCAGTCTCGCCTATAATGGCTACGAGCAGTACTTC
.	17	TRBV7-9	TRBJ2-5	TRBD2	CSSSLRSSGRAGETQYF	TGTTCCAGCAGCTTACGGTCCAGTGGGAGGGCCGGAGAGACCCAGTACTTC
.	19	TRBV7-9	TRBJ2-5	TRBD2	CASSPLWGKLAGARETQYF	TGTGCCAGCAGCCCCTTATGGGGTAAGCTAGCGGGAGCGAGGGAGACCCAGTACTTC
.	13	TRBV4-2	TRBJ2-3	.	CASSQGDSGTQYF	TGTGCCAGCAGCCAAGGGGACTCGGGAACGCAGTATTTT
.	14	TRBV5-4	TRBJ1-2	TRBD1	CTSSLGTGDYGYTF	TGTACCAGCAGCTTGGGGACAGGGGACTATGGCTACACCTTC
.	18	TRBV5-1	TRBJ2-2	.	CASSYNPPLAPNTGELFF	TGCGCCAGCAGCTACAACCCCCCCCTAGCGCCGAACACCGGGGAGCTGTTTTTT
few	16	TRBV6-6	TRBJ1-5	TRBD1	CASSGGTVVSNQPQHF	TGTGCCAGCAGCGGCGGGACAGTAGTTAGCAATCAGCCCCAGCATTTT
.	15	TRBV18	TRBJ1-1	.	CASSPDRGGNTEAFF	TGTGCCAGCTCACCAGACCGTGGAGGGAACACTGAAGCTTTCTTT
.	14	TRBV6-1	TRBJ2-1	TRBD1	CASSRIDRGGEQFF	TGTGCCAGCAGTAGAATTGACAGGGGTGGTGAGCAGTTCTTC
few	16	TRBV7-3	TRBJ1-1	TRBD1	CASSVTGTAMNTEAFF	TGTGCCAGCAGCGTTACCGGGACAGCCATGAACACTGAAGCTTTCTTT
.	14	TRBV12-5	TRBJ1-5	.	CASAPGGELRPQHF	TGTGCTAGTGCCCCGGGTGGGGAGCTGAGGCCCCAGCATTTT